This TCR beta chain was retrieved from a study of T cells after yellow fever vaccination. Study findings and constraints: By day 5 rather than day 15, the secondary response had peaked, though it was weaker.

This CDR3 spans 16 amino acids. V trimming: 6 bases; J trimming: 4 bases; junction bases outside the gene matches: 11. Per germline, CDR1 LNHDA and CDR2 SQIVND (reference sequence). The table lists this clonotype with a few counts. Its antigen remains unidentified. Template switching by 5'RACE produced TCR cDNA, adding a universal primer site and UMIs. From the 5' RACE reads, TCRdb called clonotypes with MiXCR, one entry per CDR3 protein. The table has 500,000 to 650,000 distinct CDR3 sequences, 9% to 15% seen once; the top ten hold about 15%. The sample consisted of PBMCs, taken on the day of the yellow fever booster vaccination. This sequence joins TRBV19 and TRBJ2-5, with 10 bases matching TRBD1. The receptor was isolated from a man aged 25-45 years who received the YFV17D yellow fever vaccine. The CDR3 coding sequence is TGTGCCAGTAGAGGGGGACAGGGGACGCCTCGAGAGACCCAGTACTTC. It codes for CASRGGQGTPRETQYF. The complete variable domain, with remaining parts taken from reference TRBV19 and TRBJ2-5, reads DGGITQSPKYLFRKEGQNVTLSCEQNLNHDAMYWYRQDPGQGLRLIYYSQIVNDFQKGDIAEGYSVSREKKESFPLTVTSAQKNPTAFYLCASRGGQGTPRETQYFGPGTRLLVL.